The rows below give T cell receptor beta chains drawn from one sample of a study of cytomegalovirus exposure and HLA in healthy donors. Measured with immunoSEQ multiplex PCR; TCRdb has only the in-frame clones, and not every one. The sample contains under 200,000 clones, around 80% of which appear only once. Sequenced material: PBMCs. These receptors all come from a woman aged 18-29 years in good health and CMV-seropositive. CDR3s include the opening cysteine and the closing phenylalanine or tryptophan. A D gene is named only where the DNA matches it firmly. Clone size is not always given. Where it is, it says once, few, many or a class for expanded clones.

D gene: TRBD2; J gene: TRBJ2-5; clone size: once; V gene: TRBV5-4; CDR3 protein: CASSFRTRQETQYF; CDR3 DNA: TGTGCCAGCAGCTTTAGGACTAGGCAAGAGACCCAGTACTTC
D gene: NA; J gene: TRBJ2-7; clone size: NA; V gene: TRBV11-3; CDR3 protein: CASSQVGQGGEQYF; CDR3 DNA: TGTGCCAGCAGCCAGGTGGGGCAGGGGGGCGAGCAGTACTTC
D gene: TRBD1; J gene: TRBJ1-2; clone size: NA; V gene: TRBV5-1; CDR3 protein: CASSLGRGRNYGYTF; CDR3 DNA: TGCGCCAGCAGCTTGGGCAGGGGGAGGAACTATGGCTACACCTTC
D gene: NA; J gene: TRBJ2-1; clone size: NA; V gene: TRBV7-3; CDR3 protein: CASSLLGANPQEQFF; CDR3 DNA: TGTGCCAGCAGCTTACTAGGCGCAAACCCCCAGGAGCAGTTCTTC
D gene: TRBD2; J gene: TRBJ2-2; clone size: NA; V gene: TRBV9; CDR3 protein: CASSVGRGFANTGELFF; CDR3 DNA: TGTGCCAGCAGCGTAGGGCGGGGGTTCGCGAACACCGGGGAGCTGTTTTTT
D gene: NA; J gene: TRBJ1-1; clone size: NA; V gene: TRBV9; CDR3 protein: CASSVVEEGTEAFF; CDR3 DNA: TGTGCCAGCAGCGTAGTAGAGGAGGGCACTGAAGCTTTCTTT
D gene: NA; J gene: TRBJ2-3; clone size: few; V gene: TRBV29-1; CDR3 protein: CSVGNGGPDTQYF; CDR3 DNA: TGCAGCGTTGGAAACGGGGGGCCAGATACGCAGTATTTT
D gene: NA; J gene: TRBJ2-7; clone size: once; V gene: TRBV7-9; CDR3 protein: CASSFRTEVAEQYF; CDR3 DNA: TGTGCCAGCAGCTTCCGGACGGAGGTCGCCGAGCAGTACTTC
D gene: NA; J gene: TRBJ1-2; clone size: NA; V gene: TRBV5-6; CDR3 protein: CAATSGVTRSYGYTF; CDR3 DNA: TGTGCCGCCACGTCGGGGGTAACCCGGTCTTATGGCTACACCTTC
D gene: NA; J gene: TRBJ1-2; clone size: NA; V gene: TRBV5-6; CDR3 protein: CASSLVHGYGYTF; CDR3 DNA: TGTGCCAGCAGCTTGGTGCACGGCTATGGCTACACCTTC
D gene: NA; J gene: TRBJ2-3; clone size: NA; V gene: TRBV12-5; CDR3 protein: CASGAPSTDTQYF; CDR3 DNA: TGTGCTAGTGGGGCCCCTAGCACAGATACGCAGTATTTT
D gene: TRBD1; J gene: TRBJ2-1; clone size: NA; V gene: TRBV5-4; CDR3 protein: CASSSRQGAYNEQFF; CDR3 DNA: TGTGCCAGCAGCTCTCGACAGGGGGCATACAATGAGCAGTTCTTC
D gene: TRBD2; J gene: TRBJ2-3; clone size: NA; V gene: TRBV30; CDR3 protein: CAARTSGGWATQYF; CDR3 DNA: TGTGCTGCTAGGACTAGCGGGGGTTGGGCTACGCAGTATTTT
D gene: TRBD2; J gene: TRBJ2-3; clone size: few; V gene: TRBV13; CDR3 protein: CASSLGQDSGGNTDTQYF; CDR3 DNA: TGTGCCAGCAGCTTAGGCCAGGATAGCGGGGGTAACACAGATACGCAGTATTTT
D gene: NA; J gene: TRBJ1-6; clone size: NA; V gene: TRBV6-5; CDR3 protein: CASRRSSYNSPLHF; CDR3 DNA: TGTGCCAGCAGGAGGAGCTCCTATAATTCACCCCTCCACTTT
D gene: TRBD1; J gene: TRBJ2-5; clone size: NA; V gene: TRBV5-6; CDR3 protein: CASSLVQGAGETQYF; CDR3 DNA: TGTGCCAGCAGCTTGGTACAGGGGGCAGGGGAGACCCAGTACTTC
D gene: NA; J gene: TRBJ2-5; clone size: NA; V gene: TRBV5-1; CDR3 protein: CASSSGIEQYF; CDR3 DNA: TGCGCCAGCAGCTCGGGGATAGAGCAGTACTTC
D gene: TRBD2; J gene: TRBJ2-1; clone size: NA; V gene: TRBV19; CDR3 protein: CASSILSGGAPFF; CDR3 DNA: TGTGCCAGTAGTATTCTTAGCGGGGGGGCCCCGTTCTTC
D gene: TRBD2; J gene: TRBJ2-1; clone size: once; V gene: TRBV2; CDR3 protein: CASSFQLAGGNNEQFF; CDR3 DNA: TGTGCCAGCAGTTTTCAATTAGCGGGGGGGAACAATGAGCAGTTCTTC
D gene: NA; J gene: TRBJ1-5; clone size: NA; V gene: TRBV2; CDR3 protein: CASRGEGQPQHF; CDR3 DNA: TGTGCCAGCAGGGGGGAGGGACAGCCCCAGCATTTT
D gene: NA; J gene: TRBJ1-6; clone size: NA; V gene: TRBV6-5; CDR3 protein: CASSYRQDNSPLHF; CDR3 DNA: TGTGCCAGCAGTTATAGGCAGGATAATTCACCCCTCCACTTT